The 19 T cell receptor beta chains given below trace back to one sample, sequenced in a study of PD-1 blockade in classical Hodgkin lymphoma. TCRdb's table, derived via immunoSEQ multiplex PCR, lists solely in-frame clones and lacks some. The sample records 40,000 to 50,000 clones, around three quarters being singletons. The patients all showed relapse after autologous stem cell transplantation, while their brentuximab vedotin exposure varied. This material consisted of peripheral blood mononuclear cells (PBMCs), taken at baseline. The receptors come from a human donor with classical Hodgkin lymphoma.

This clone was detected once. The V gene is TRBV6-1, the J gene TRBJ2-7, with TRBD1 matching over 10 bases. Looked up from germline, CDR1 is MNHNS and CDR2 is SASEGT. V lost 5 bases and J lost 4; bases outside the gene matches: 5. This CDR3 spans 14 amino acids. The CDR3 region has the DNA TGTGCCAGCAGTCCCCGGGACAGGGGATACGAGCAGTACTTC. Protein: CASSPRDRGYEQYF.

This chain uses TRBV4-1 with TRBJ2-3; D gene ambiguous. This CDR3 has 15 residues. Germline CDR1 reads MGHRA; CDR2 reads YSYEKL. V was cut by 3 bases and J by 5 bases, with 15 bases left in between. The CDR3 bases are TGCGCCAGCAGCCACCCCAAAGGGCATGAAGATACGCAGTATTTT. This gives the protein CASSHPKGHEDTQYF.

The rearrangement links TRBV6-6 to TRBJ2-2, with 8 bases that match TRBD2. The CDR3 has 15 amino acids. With 5 bases clipped from V and 6 bases from J, the junction kept 8 bases outside the gene matches. Germline V gene data show CDR1 as MNHNY and CDR2 as SVGAGI (reference sequence). For the CDR3, the DNA is TGTGCCAGCAGTCCACCGGGACTAGTAGCCGGGGAGCTGTTTTTT. This sequence encodes CASSPPGLVAGELFF.

This clone appeared once. This sequence joins TRBV25-1 and TRBJ1-6; D is ambiguous. The germline V and J ends were trimmed by 2 bases and 5 bases, with 7 bases remaining between them. This CDR3 has 14 amino acids. Germline V gene sequence: CDR1 MGHDK, CDR2 SYGVNS. The CDR3 sequence is CASSEGRNNSPLHF. CDR3 coding DNA: TGTGCCAGCAGTGAAGGACGGAATAATTCACCCCTCCACTTT.

The rearrangement links TRBV28 to TRBJ2-5; D tentatively fits TRBD1 or TRBD2 (6 bases each). The germline V gene encodes CDR1 MDHEN and CDR2 SYDVKM. Trimming pared 2 bases from V and 2 bases from J, leaving 9 bases between. This CDR3 spans 14 amino acids. CDR3 protein: CASSLEGGQETQYF. DNA of the CDR3: TGTGCCAGCAGTTTAGAGGGGGGTCAAGAGACCCAGTACTTC.

This clone was counted a few times. The CDR3 region has the DNA TGTGCCAGCAGTTGGGGAACTCCCCATTTCTTC. This codes for CASSWGTPHFF. The J gene is TRBJ2-1, the V gene TRBV28, with D unclear. Trimming took 4 bases from V and 16 from J, leaving 14 bases between them. The CDR3 contains 11 residues. Germline lookup yields CDR1 MDHEN and CDR2 SYDVKM.

With regard to this clone: At one end, the junction sequence differs from germline, possibly due to a read error. The V gene is TRBV10-3, the J gene TRBJ2-1, with 13 bases aligning to TRBD2. The germline V gene has CDR1 ENHRY and CDR2 SYGVKD. The CDR3 totals 18 residues. CDR3 sequence: CPPRELAGGGHPYNEQFF. CDR3 in DNA: TGCCCGCCCAGGGAACTAGCGGGAGGGGGCCACCCCTACAATGAGCAGTTCTTC.

Notes on this clone: One junction end does not reproduce the germline sequence, and a read error may be involved. The chain couples TRBV9 to TRBJ1-1, with TRBD1 matching over 7 bases. This CDR3 is 13 amino acids long. Germline CDR1 and CDR2: SGDLS and YYNGEE. CDR3 protein: CASSVAQGRGKDF. The DNA for the CDR3 is TGTGCCAGCAGCGTAGCTCAAGGCAGGGGGAAGGACTTT.

The J gene is TRBJ1-1, the V gene TRBV11-2; 9 nucleotides agree with TRBD1. The CDR3 runs 16 residues. CDR1 and CDR2 (germline): SGHAT, FQNNGV. The junction had 10 bases not matched to a gene; V was cut back by 5 bases and J by 3 bases. CDR3 sequence: CASSPQTGQGYTEAFF. As DNA, the CDR3 is TGTGCCAGCAGCCCTCAAACGGGACAGGGATACACTGAAGCTTTCTTT.

In DNA, the CDR3 is TGTGCCAGCAGATCGACACAGGGTTACACCTTC. Translated, it gives CASRSTQGYTF. The chain uses TRBV6-5 and TRBJ1-2; TRBD1 is a possible D gene (6 bases). This CDR3 spans 11 amino acids. The V gene's germline CDR1 is MNHEY and CDR2 SVGAGI. V lost 6 bases and J 11 bases, leaving 13 bases between the germline ends.

As for this clone: A much larger clone lies a single base off, so this may be a read error. The sample carries other DNA sequences with the same CDR3. The chain carries TRBV6-5 and TRBJ2-7; D remains ambiguous. Germline V CDR1 and CDR2: MNHEY, SVGAGI. The CDR3 is made up of 13 amino acids. The CDR3 DNA reads as TGTGCTAGCAGTTTCGGGCCCCCCTACGAGCAGTACTTC. It encodes CASSFGPPYEQYF.

The chain couples TRBV7-9 to TRBJ2-5; D is ambiguous. CDR1 is SEHNR, CDR2 FQNEAQ, per germline (reference sequence). The CDR3 runs to 14 residues. V lost 1 base and J lost 3, with 9 bases in between. The CDR3 region has the DNA TGTGCCAGCAGCTTAGATGTCCAGAAAGAGACCCAGTACTTC. Protein sequence: CASSLDVQKETQYF.

This clone was picked up a small number of times. The gene calls are TRBV27 and TRBJ1-1, with D maybe TRBD1 (5 bases). This CDR3 contains 15 residues. Trimming left V 5 bases short and J 0 bases short, with 13 bases between. Germline V gives CDR1 MNHEY, CDR2 SMNVEV (reference sequence). CDR3 DNA sequence: TGTGCCAGCAGTCTTCTAGGGGTCATGAACACTGAAGCTTTCTTT. Protein sequence: CASSLLGVMNTEAFF.

The CDR3 sequence is CASSWTGGGNEKLFF. DNA for the CDR3: TGTGCCAGCAGTTGGACCGGGGGAGGTAATGAAAAACTGTTTTTT. The chain carries TRBV6-6 and TRBJ1-4, with D possibly being TRBD1 (5 bases). CDR1 and CDR2 from the germline V gene are MNHNY and SVGAGI (reference sequence). The CDR3 has 15 residues. The ends were cut back, 4 bases at V and 4 bases at J, with 13 bases in the middle.

The rearrangement links TRBV7-6 to TRBJ1-1, with D possibly TRBD1 on 5 matching bases. There are 15 residues in the CDR3. Germline V gene sequence: CDR1 SGHVS, CDR2 FNYEAQ. V lost 4 bases, J lost 1 base, and 13 bases lay in between. Written as DNA, the CDR3 is TGTGCCAGCAGCTCGTCTATACAGGAGAACACTGAAGCTTTCTTT. Translating it yields CASSSSIQENTEAFF.

The rearrangement links TRBV9 to TRBJ1-2, with 9 nucleotides matching TRBD1. The CDR3 has 16 residues. The germline gives CDR1 SGDLS, CDR2 YYNGEE. The J segment lost 2 bases and the V segment lost 2 bases, leaving 7 bases of the junction unmatched. The DNA of the CDR3 is TGTGCCAGCAGCGTCGGGACAGGGCTTTCAAACTATGGCTACACCTTC. Amino acid sequence: CASSVGTGLSNYGYTF.

This sequence joins TRBV6-5 and TRBJ1-3; no clear D. CDR1 is MNHEY, CDR2 SVGAGI, per germline. The CDR3 loop spans 13 amino acids. V was cut by 9 bases and J by 4 bases, with 13 bases left in between. CDR3 sequence (DNA): TGTGCCAGTTGGGAGGTATTCGGAAACACCATATATTTT. Translation gives CASWEVFGNTIYF.

The chain uses TRBV19 and TRBJ2-7; 9 bases are a match to TRBD2. V shed 0 bases, J shed 6 bases, and the junction held 12 bases outside the gene matches. The length of the CDR3 is 17 residues. Germline CDR1 LNHDA, CDR2 SQIVND (reference sequence). This chain's CDR3 is CASSIDRSSGKGGEQYF. The CDR3 DNA reads TGTGCCAGTAGTATAGATCGATCTAGCGGGAAGGGTGGCGAGCAGTACTTC.

The chain uses TRBV7-2 and TRBJ1-1, with no clear D. Trimming stripped 1 base from V and 4 bases from J, with 7 bases between. Germline V gene sequence: CDR1 SGHTA, CDR2 FQGNSA. The CDR3 is made up of 13 amino acids. Here the CDR3 reads CASSLVAFTEAFF. Written as DNA, the CDR3 is TGTGCCAGCAGCTTAGTGGCCTTCACTGAAGCTTTCTTT.